The clone carrying this TCR beta chain was seen a few times. Antigen: not known. The data are from a study of neoadjuvant anti-PD-1 for oral cavity cancer. Findings of the study overall: Higher pretreatment Treg/Th17 ratios tracked higher pretreatment blood clonality.

The repertoire was sequenced with immunoSEQ multiplex PCR; TCRdb's copy has only in-frame clones and lacks some. The table shows tens of thousands of clones, with around 80% occurring only once. Trimming shortened V by 0 bases and J by 2 bases, and 12 bases separated the two germline ends. In germline, CDR1 is SGHRS, CDR2 YFSETQ. CDR3 length equals 15 residues. V is TRBV5-1 and J is TRBJ2-7, with TRBD2 as a possible D gene (5 bases). Here the sequenced sample was PBMCs, taken before nivolumab (anti-PD-1) treatment. This receptor was obtained from a person between 40 and 85 years old with oral cavity squamous cell carcinoma. This CDR3 reads CASSLAYAGTYEQYF. CDR3 sequence (DNA): TGCGCCAGCAGCTTGGCCTATGCCGGGACCTACGAGCAGTACTTC.